This TCR beta chain emerged from a study of CXCR3-negative and CXCR3-positive naive CD8 T cells. General study findings and limits: Whereas both naive subsets had comparably high diversity, memory CD8+ cells had much lower diversity. Once cells were cryopreserved, CXCR3 expression went down partly, and most assays used fresh PBMCs. The study inferred TCR strength from TRB CDR3 properties and found comparable surface CD5 between naive subsets.

All TRB cDNA libraries came from 5' RACE performed with UMI labels. TCRdb reprocessed the 5' RACE reads; each CDR3 protein has one entry and no DNA is given. This sample's table reports 70,000 to 100,000 distinct CDR3 sequences. Germline V lookup: CDR1 SGHNT, CDR2 YYREEE (reference sequence). The CDR3 spans 13 residues. Considering frequency, this clonotype is medium-sized. The antigen is undetermined. Sequencing was carried out using naive CXCR3- CD8+ T cells from blood. Subset meaning: CD45RO-CCR7+CD27+CD95- naive CD8+ T cells lacking CXCR3 (TNR3-). The chain uses TRBV5-4 and TRBJ1-1; no DNA is available, so the TRBD1 call from TCRdb remains unchecked. This receptor was identified in a human donor in good health. Some clones in this sample may be carry-over from other donors' samples. The CDR3 spells CASSFGGRAEAFF.